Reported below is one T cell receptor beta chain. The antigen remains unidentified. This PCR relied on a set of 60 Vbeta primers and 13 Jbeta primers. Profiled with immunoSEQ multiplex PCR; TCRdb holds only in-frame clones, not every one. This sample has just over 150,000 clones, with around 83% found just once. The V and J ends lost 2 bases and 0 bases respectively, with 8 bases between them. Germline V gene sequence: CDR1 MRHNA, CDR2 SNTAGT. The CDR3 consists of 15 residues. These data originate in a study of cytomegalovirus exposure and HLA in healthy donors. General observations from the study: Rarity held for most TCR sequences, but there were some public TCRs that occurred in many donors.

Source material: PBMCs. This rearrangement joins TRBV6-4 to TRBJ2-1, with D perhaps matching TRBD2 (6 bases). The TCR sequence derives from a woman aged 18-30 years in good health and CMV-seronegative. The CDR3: CASSDRGNSYNEQFF. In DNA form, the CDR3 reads TGTGCCAGCAGTGACCGCGGGAACTCCTACAATGAGCAGTTCTTC.